In its sample, the clone carrying this T cell receptor (beta chain) was seen a few times. The antigen is undetermined. The CDR3 runs to 15 residues. The germline gives CDR1 SGHAT, CDR2 FQNNGV. The V gene lost 4 bases and the J gene lost 4 bases, with 16 bases spanning the gap. Collection occurred without any documented infections or immune events in donors. The data derive from a study of identifying expanded T cells in peripheral blood. Study outcomes and limitations: Over approximately two and four weeks, about 15 and 18 clones changed, versus more than 1 between replicates.

The repertoire was sequenced with immunoSEQ multiplex PCR; TCRdb's copy has only in-frame clones and lacks some. The sample has about 82,000 clones; roughly 89% are singletons. This sequence originates from a person aged 18-70 years in good health. This chain links TRBV11-2 with TRBJ1-1; possibly TRBD1 for D (5 bases). Material for sequencing was blood. In DNA form, the CDR3 reads TGTGCCAGCAGCTCGTGGCAGGGAAGTTTCACTGAAGCTTTCTTT. Its translation: CASSSWQGSFTEAFF. Looking up the rest from reference TRBV11-2 and TRBJ1-1 gives the full variable domain: EAGVAQSPRYKIIEKRQSVAFWCNPISGHATLYWYQQILGQGPKLLIQFQNNGVVDDSQLPKDRFSAERLKGVDSTLKIQPAKLEDSAVYLCASSSWQGSFTEAFFGQGTRLTVV.